Shown below are 27 T cell receptor beta chains from a single sample sequenced in a study of blood T cell repertoires in COVID-19. Here immunoSEQ multiplex PCR was the method, and the copy in TCRdb shows in-frame clones only, minus some. Of 300,000 or so clones listed, 70% to 90% are singletons. Sequenced material: PBMCs or T cells enriched from blood (not recorded which). The origin of the receptors is a woman younger than 45 who had recovered from COVID-19.

This clone was recorded only once. This sequence joins TRBV3-1 (or the pseudogene TRBV3-2) and TRBJ2-1, with 12 bases aligning to TRBD2. The CDR3 sequence is 15 residues long. Germline values: CDR1 LGHDT, CDR2 YNNKEL (reference sequence). Germline trimming cut 3 bases from V and 8 bases from J; bases unmatched to any gene: 5. The CDR3 is CASSQSSGGADEQFF. CDR3 nucleotide sequence: TGTGCCAGCAGCCAGTCTAGCGGGGGGGCCGATGAGCAGTTCTTC.

DNA for the CDR3: TGTGCCAGCAGCTTCGGAGGGCCCTCCTACGAGCAGTACTTC. Translated, it gives CASSFGGPSYEQYF. This sequence joins TRBV5-6 and TRBJ2-7; a weak D match, TRBD2 (6 bases). This CDR3 comprises 14 residues. From germline, CDR1 is SGHDT and CDR2 YYEEEE. The V gene lost 2 bases and the J gene lost 0 bases, with 9 bases spanning the gap.

This rearrangement joins TRBV19 to TRBJ1-5; 9 bases agree with TRBD1. CDR3 length equals 14 residues. Germline CDR1 reads LNHDA; CDR2 reads SQIVND (reference sequence). V lost 8 bases, J lost 0 bases, and 2 bases stayed unmatched. DNA for the CDR3: TGTGCCAGTTGGGACAGGGCTAGCAATCAGCCCCAGCATTTT. This codes for CASWDRASNQPQHF.

The gene calls are TRBV6-5 and TRBJ1-5; maybe TRBD1 (5 bases). Germline V lookup: CDR1 MNHEY, CDR2 SVGAGI. The CDR3 extends over 13 amino acids. V lost 9 bases to trimming and J lost 3 bases, with 12 bases between them. CDR3 sequence reads: CARRGGTNQPQHF. CDR3 DNA sequence: TGTGCCAGGAGGGGCGGGACCAATCAGCCCCAGCATTTT.

The sample holds one count of this clone. V is TRBV6-2 or TRBV6-3 and J is TRBJ2-1, with TRBD1 matching over 7 bases. CDR1 and CDR2 from the germline V gene are MNHEY and SVGEGT. CDR3 length equals 14 residues. V lost 4 bases, J lost 1 base, and 1 base stayed unmatched. The CDR3 region is CASSSTGSYNEQFF. CDR3 bases: TGTGCCAGCAGTTCGACAGGGTCCTACAATGAGCAGTTCTTC.

This clone was observed a few times. The DNA for the CDR3 is TGCAGCGTTGAAGGGGCGGGACAGAGGGGCTACACCTTC. Amino acids: CSVEGAGQRGYTF. The J gene is TRBJ1-2, the V gene TRBV29-1; 7 bases are a match to TRBD1. Germline V gene data show CDR1 as SQVTM and CDR2 as ANQGSEA. V lost 1 base and J lost 8; bases outside the gene matches: 7. The CDR3 loop spans 13 amino acids.

As concerns this clone: The same CDR3 is also encoded by other DNA sequences in this sample. The V gene is TRBV11-2, the J gene TRBJ1-2; a possible D gene is TRBD1 (5 bases). The CDR3 length is 14 residues. Deletions cut 1 base from V and 4 bases from J, with 10 bases between. The germline CDR1 and CDR2 sequences are SGHAT and FQNNGV. CDR3: CASSLVGGGYGYTF. The CDR3 nucleotides read TGTGCCAGCAGCTTAGTCGGGGGGGGCTATGGCTACACCTTC.

This chain joins TRBV15 and TRBJ1-4; D gene unclear. The CDR3 covers 13 residues. Trimming cost V 0 bases and J 8 bases, with 7 bases left between them. Per the germline V gene, CDR1 is LNHNV and CDR2 is YYDKDF (reference sequence). The chain's CDR3 is CATSRDRGEKLFF. DNA for the CDR3: TGTGCCACCAGCAGAGATCGAGGAGAAAAACTGTTTTTT.

The chain couples TRBV4-3 to TRBJ2-2, with 7 bases fitting TRBD2. The CDR3 length is 16 residues. Per germline, CDR1 LGHNA and CDR2 YSLEER. V was clipped by 1 base and J by 7 bases; unmatched bases: 9. CDR3 in DNA: TGCGCCAGCAGCCAAGCCTCTGGCGGGGGAGGCGGGGAGCTGTTTTTT. Translating gives CASSQASGGGGGELFF.

The chain recombines TRBV2 with TRBJ2-5, with 8 bases that match TRBD1. Germline V gives CDR1 SNHLY, CDR2 FYNNEI. There are 16 residues in the CDR3. J was trimmed by 2 bases and V by 6 bases; bases with no gene match: 11. CDR3 coding DNA: TGTGCCAGCAGAGAACCAAGGACAGGGCTTCAAGAGACCCAGTACTTC. Amino acid sequence: CASREPRTGLQETQYF.

The chain carries TRBV12-3 or TRBV12-4 and TRBJ2-3; tentatively, D is TRBD2 (5 bases). Trimming left V 5 bases short and J 8 bases short, with 11 bases between. The CDR3 sequence is 12 residues long. The CDR3 spells CASSGGAGTQYF. DNA of the CDR3: TGTGCCAGCAGTGGAGGTGCTGGTACGCAGTATTTT.

This rearrangement joins TRBV7-9 to TRBJ1-5; a weak D match, TRBD1 (5 bases). Trimming took 5 bases from V and 4 from J, leaving 15 bases between them. Looked up from germline, CDR1 is SEHNR and CDR2 is FQNEAQ (reference sequence). The CDR3 contains 15 residues. The CDR3 sequence is CASSRGAGQNQPQHF. In DNA, the CDR3 is TGTGCCAGCAGCCGTGGTGCAGGGCAGAATCAGCCCCAGCATTTT.

The rearrangement uses TRBV5-4 and TRBJ2-7, with TRBD1 matching over 7 bases. The length of the CDR3 is 14 residues. CDR1 and CDR2 (germline): SGHNT, YYREEE (reference sequence). V lost 3 bases to trimming and J lost 0 bases; unmatched junction nucleotides: 3. CDR3 protein: CASSSRDSSYEQYF. The CDR3 DNA follows: TGTGCCAGCAGCTCCCGGGACAGCTCCTACGAGCAGTACTTC.

This clone has just one count. The rearrangement uses TRBV6-5 and TRBJ1-5; 7 bases are shared with TRBD1. This CDR3 has 13 residues. From germline, CDR1 is MNHEY and CDR2 SVGAGI. The V gene end was trimmed by 10 bases and the J gene end by 6 bases; junction bases not matched to a gene: 9. CDR3 nucleotides: TGTGCCACCAGACAGGGAACGGGTCAGCCCCAGCATTTT. Translation gives CATRQGTGQPQHF.

The V call is TRBV2, the J call TRBJ1-6, with 7 nucleotides matching TRBD1. J was trimmed by 5 bases and V by 6 bases; bases with no gene match: 7. The CDR3 length is 15 residues. Germline-derived CDR1 and CDR2 are SNHLY and FYNNEI. CDR3 protein: CASRGDSSNNSPLHF. DNA for the CDR3: TGTGCCAGCAGGGGGGACAGTAGCAATAATTCACCCCTCCACTTT.

On this clone: The sample has other DNA sequences that encode this CDR3 too. V gene TRBV7-2 combines with J gene TRBJ1-1, with D possibly being TRBD1 (5 bases). The CDR3 consists of 15 residues. Germline CDR1 and CDR2: SGHTA and FQGNSA. V lost 4 bases, J lost 0 bases, and 12 bases lay in between. CDR3 amino acids: CASSSRGGLNTEAFF. CDR3 nucleotides: TGTGCCAGCAGCTCAAGGGGAGGACTGAACACTGAAGCTTTCTTT.

This clone came up once. The CDR3 DNA sequence: TGTGCCAGCAGCTTAGTGGGACAGGGGAGCAATCAGCCCCAGCATTTT. It encodes CASSLVGQGSNQPQHF. The chain carries TRBV7-8 and TRBJ1-5; 10 bases match TRBD1. The germline CDR1 and CDR2 sequences are SGHVS and FQNEAQ. J was trimmed by 1 base and V by 1 base; bases with no gene match: 1. This CDR3 spans 16 amino acids.

The gene calls are TRBV27 and TRBJ2-5, with D possibly matching TRBD2 (6 bases). V dropped 5 bases and J dropped 4 bases, with 23 bases sitting between them. The CDR3 is 17 amino acids. Germline lookup yields CDR1 MNHEY and CDR2 SMNVEV (reference sequence). CDR3 loop: CASSGGAGTPRRETQYF. CDR3 sequence (DNA): TGTGCCAGCAGTGGTGGGGCGGGGACTCCCCGTCGAGAGACCCAGTACTTC.

This clone came up once. The chain couples TRBV13 to TRBJ2-7, with TRBD1 identical over 9 bases. The CDR3 is made up of 17 amino acids. J lost 1 base, V lost 5 bases, and 12 bases had no gene match. Germline lookup yields CDR1 PRHDT and CDR2 FYEKMQ (reference sequence). This CDR3 reads CASSGTGWGFDSYEQYF. DNA for the CDR3: TGTGCCAGCAGCGGGACAGGGTGGGGATTTGATTCCTACGAGCAGTACTTC. Based on the CDR3 plus reference TRBV13 and TRBJ2-7, the full variable domain is AAGVIQSPRHLIKEKRETATLKCYPIPRHDTVYWYQQGPGQDPQFLISFYEKMQSDKGSIPDRFSAQQFSDYHSELNMSSLELGDSALYFCASSGTGWGFDSYEQYFGPGTRLTVT.

The rearrangement uses TRBV7-9 and TRBJ1-1; 7 nucleotides line up with TRBD1. Germline V gives CDR1 SEHNR, CDR2 FQNEAQ (reference sequence). This CDR3 region has 14 residues. V dropped 5 bases and J dropped 2; count of bases not matched to a gene: 5. CDR3 nucleotides: TGTGCCAGCAGCGAGCGACAGGGTAACACTGAAGCTTTCTTT. Its translation: CASSERQGNTEAFF.

This sequence joins TRBV15 and TRBJ2-6; D unclear. This CDR3 is built from 15 residues. Deletions cut 4 bases from V and 0 bases from J, with 7 bases between. CDR1 and CDR2 (germline): LNHNV, YYDKDF (reference sequence). The CDR3 region has the DNA TGTGCCACCAGCAATATTAGCTCTGGGGCCAACGTCCTGACTTTC. This sequence encodes CATSNISSGANVLTF. The full variable domain, rest sourced from reference TRBV15 and TRBJ2-6, is DAMVIQNPRYQVTQFGKPVTLSCSQTLNHNVMYWYQQKSSQAPKLLFHYYDKDFNNEADTPDNFQSRRPNTSFCFLDIRSPGLGDTAMYLCATSNISSGANVLTFGAGSRLTVL.

The CDR3, as DNA: TGTGCCAGCAGCCAGCTAAGACTAGCGGACAACAATGAGCAGTTCTTC. Its protein is CASSQLRLADNNEQFF. The V gene is TRBV3-1 (or the pseudogene TRBV3-2), the J gene TRBJ2-1, with TRBD2 identical over 9 bases. The length of the CDR3 is 16 residues. With 3 bases clipped from V and 5 bases from J, the junction kept 8 bases outside the gene matches. Germline CDR1 LGHDT, CDR2 YNNKEL (reference sequence).

On this clone itself: A read error may account for a junction end that differs from germline. The CDR3 DNA sequence: TGTGCCATCAATGAGGGAGGGAACTATGGCTACACCTTC. Translation gives CAINEGGNYGYTF. This sequence joins TRBV10-3 and TRBJ1-2; D remains ambiguous. The CDR3 totals 13 residues. The germline V gene encodes CDR1 ENHRY and CDR2 SYGVKD.

This clone appeared once. Other DNA sequences in the same sample also yield this CDR3. The chain carries TRBV5-4 and TRBJ1-2; unclear D gene. The CDR3 spans 13 residues. Germline CDR1 reads SGHNT; CDR2 reads YYREEE (reference sequence). Trimming pared 1 base from V and 4 bases from J, leaving 8 bases between. The CDR3 sequence: CASSLRTVYGYTF. Here the CDR3 DNA reads TGTGCCAGCAGCTTGAGAACAGTCTATGGCTACACCTTC.

The chain joins TRBV19 to TRBJ1-2; no firm D call. Trimming took off 4 bases at V and 0 bases at J, with 15 bases between the two ends. The CDR3 has 16 amino acids. CDR1 and CDR2 from the germline V gene are LNHDA and SQIVND (reference sequence). DNA for the CDR3: TGTGCCAGTAGTAGCGAAGCGGGTTCGGCTAACTATGGCTACACCTTC. This encodes CASSSEAGSANYGYTF.

V gene TRBV5-4 combines with J gene TRBJ2-5; 13 bases are a match to TRBD2. The germline V gene encodes CDR1 SGHNT and CDR2 YYREEE (reference sequence). V lost 2 bases to trimming and J lost 5 bases; unmatched junction nucleotides: 6. The CDR3 loop spans 16 amino acids. The CDR3 sequence is CASSLRLAGGGETQYF. DNA for the CDR3: TGTGCCAGCAGCTTAAGACTAGCGGGGGGCGGGGAGACCCAGTACTTC.

The V and J genes are TRBV7-8 and TRBJ2-3; D remains unclear. V lost 0 bases to trimming and J lost 5 bases, with 18 bases between them. CDR1 and CDR2 from the germline V gene are SGHVS and FQNEAQ. The CDR3 consists of 17 residues. The CDR3 DNA is TGTGCCAGCAGCTTAGCGTCGAGCCGCGCGAGTCTAGATACGCAGTATTTT. Its protein is CASSLASSRASLDTQYF. The full variable domain, its missing parts supplied by reference TRBV7-8 and TRBJ2-3, is GAGVSQSPRYKVAKRGQDVALRCDPISGHVSLFWYQQALGQGPEFLTYFQNEAQLDKSGLPSDRFFAERPEGSVSTLKIQRTQQEDSAVYLCASSLASSRASLDTQYFGPGTRLTVL.